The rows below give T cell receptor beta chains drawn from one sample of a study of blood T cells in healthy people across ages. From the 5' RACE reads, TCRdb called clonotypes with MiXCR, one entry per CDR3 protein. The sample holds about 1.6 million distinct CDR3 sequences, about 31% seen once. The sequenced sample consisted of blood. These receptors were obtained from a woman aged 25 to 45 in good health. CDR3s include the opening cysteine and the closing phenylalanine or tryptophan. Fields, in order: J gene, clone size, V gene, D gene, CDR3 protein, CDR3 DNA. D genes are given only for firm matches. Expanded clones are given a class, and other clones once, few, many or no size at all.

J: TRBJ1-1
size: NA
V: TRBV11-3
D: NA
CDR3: CASSVQSFNTEAFF
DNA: TGTGCCAGCAGCGTCCAATCCTTTAACACTGAAGCTTTCTTT

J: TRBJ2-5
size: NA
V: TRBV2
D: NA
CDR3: CASSDKRGWETQYF
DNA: TGTGCCAGCAGTGACAAGCGAGGGTGGGAGACCCAGTACTTC

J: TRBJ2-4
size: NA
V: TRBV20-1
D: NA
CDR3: CSAKSLPTPRYIQYF
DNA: TGCAGTGCTAAGTCCCTACCGACTCCCCGGTACATTCAGTACTTC

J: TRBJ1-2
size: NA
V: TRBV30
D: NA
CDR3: CAWSVGGVVSYGYTF
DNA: TGTGCCTGGAGTGTAGGAGGGGTAGTCAGCTATGGCTACACCTTC

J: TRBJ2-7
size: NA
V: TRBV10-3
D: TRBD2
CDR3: CAIKLAVTSYEQYF
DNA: TGTGCCATCAAGCTAGCGGTGACTTCCTACGAGCAGTACTTC

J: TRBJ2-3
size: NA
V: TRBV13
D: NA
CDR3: CASSPKTGKDTQYF
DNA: TGTGCCAGCAGCCCCAAAACAGGGAAAGATACGCAGTATTTT

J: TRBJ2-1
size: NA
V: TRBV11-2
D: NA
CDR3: CASSHSSESYNEQFF
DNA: TGTGCCAGCTCCCATTCTAGCGAATCCTACAATGAGCAGTTCTTC

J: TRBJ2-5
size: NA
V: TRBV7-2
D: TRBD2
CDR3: CASSLVAAGEQETQYF
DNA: TGTGCCAGCAGCTTAGTGGCAGCGGGGGAACAAGAGACCCAGTACTTC

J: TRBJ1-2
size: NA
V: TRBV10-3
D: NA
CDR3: CAISYNWGYTF
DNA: TGTGCCATCAGCTACAACTGGGGCTACACCTTC

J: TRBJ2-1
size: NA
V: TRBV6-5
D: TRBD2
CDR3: CASSYSSGGAGEQFF
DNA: TGTGCCAGCAGTTACTCGAGCGGGGGGGCCGGTGAGCAGTTCTTC

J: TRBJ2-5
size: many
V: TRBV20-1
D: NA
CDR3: CSASPGTYQETQYF
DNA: TGCAGTGCATCTCCCGGGACATACCAAGAGACCCAGTACTTC

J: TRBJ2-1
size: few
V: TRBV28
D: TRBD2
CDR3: CASRWERGGLGNEQFF
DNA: TGTGCCAGCCGTTGGGAGCGGGGGGGCCTAGGTAATGAGCAGTTCTTC

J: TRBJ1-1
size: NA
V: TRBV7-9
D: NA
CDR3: CASSLDGGGETEAFF
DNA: TGTGCCAGCAGCTTAGATGGGGGGGGAGAGACTGAAGCTTTCTTT